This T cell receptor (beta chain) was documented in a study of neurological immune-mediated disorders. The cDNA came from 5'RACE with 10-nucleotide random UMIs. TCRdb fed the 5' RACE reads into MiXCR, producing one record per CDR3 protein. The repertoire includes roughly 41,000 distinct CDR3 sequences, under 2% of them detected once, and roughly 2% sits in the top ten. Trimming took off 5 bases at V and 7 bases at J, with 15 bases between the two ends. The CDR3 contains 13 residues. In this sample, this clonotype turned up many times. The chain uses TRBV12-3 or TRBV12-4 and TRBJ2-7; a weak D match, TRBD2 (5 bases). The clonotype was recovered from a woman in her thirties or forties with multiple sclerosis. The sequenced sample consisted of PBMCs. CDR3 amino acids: CASSMGPGVEQYF. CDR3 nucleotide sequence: TGTGCCAGCAGTATGGGTCCCGGGGTGGAGCAGTACTTC.